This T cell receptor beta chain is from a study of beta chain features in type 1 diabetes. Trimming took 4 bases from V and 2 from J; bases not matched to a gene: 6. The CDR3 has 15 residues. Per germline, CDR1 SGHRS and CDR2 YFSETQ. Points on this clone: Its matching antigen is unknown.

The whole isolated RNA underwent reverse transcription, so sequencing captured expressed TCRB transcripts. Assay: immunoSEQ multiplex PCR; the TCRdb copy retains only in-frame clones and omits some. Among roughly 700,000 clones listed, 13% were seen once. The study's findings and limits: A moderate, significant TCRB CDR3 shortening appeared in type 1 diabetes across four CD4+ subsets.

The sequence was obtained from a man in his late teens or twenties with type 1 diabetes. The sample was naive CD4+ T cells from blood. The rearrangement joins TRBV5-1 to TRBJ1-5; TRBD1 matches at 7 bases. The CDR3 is CASSPRGLGNQPQHF. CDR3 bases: TGCGCCAGCAGCCCGAGGGGGCTGGGCAATCAGCCCCAGCATTTT.